This entry lists 15 T cell receptor beta chains sequenced from one sample in a study of spatial heterogeneity in lung cancer. No antigen has been assigned to these receptors. Study observations and caveats: Higher tumor mutation counts went along with higher counts of expanded intratumoral alpha and beta TCRs.

The time point denotes: sample taken at primary tumor resection. TCRdb called the 5' RACE reads again in MiXCR, with one record for every CDR3 protein. The sample lists 3,500 or so distinct CDR3 sequences, 15% to 20% seen once, with roughly 6.4% in the top ten. The starting material was lung tumor tissue, obtained at surgery. All receptors come from a male donor with early-stage non-small cell lung cancer.

This chain links TRBV29-1 with TRBJ1-1; TRBD1 agrees at 9 bases. The CDR3 has 14 residues. J gave up 0 bases and V 5 bases, and 4 bases lay outside the gene matches. Germline V CDR1 and CDR2: SQVTM, ANQGSEA. The CDR3: CSVRTGALNTEAFF. The CDR3 region has the DNA TGCAGCGTTAGGACAGGGGCGCTGAACACTGAAGCTTTCTTT.

The chain is built from TRBV20-1 and TRBJ2-5; no clear D. The CDR3 spans 14 residues. Trimming cost V 5 bases and J 3 bases, with 16 bases left between them. In germline, CDR1 is DFQATT, CDR2 SNEGSKA (reference sequence). CDR3 residues: CSAVWDSKKETQYF. CDR3 coding DNA: TGCAGTGCTGTTTGGGATTCAAAAAAAGAGACCCAGTACTTC.

The V and J genes are TRBV20-1 and TRBJ2-5; D gene ambiguous. The CDR3 sequence is 10 residues long. Trimming took off 5 bases at V and 13 bases at J, with 14 bases between the two ends. Germline CDR1 and CDR2: DFQATT and SNEGSKA (reference sequence). The CDR3 nucleotides read TGCAGTGCTGGCGAGTGGGCGGCGTACTTC. The encoded protein is CSAGEWAAYF.

This chain uses TRBV5-1 with TRBJ2-5; possible D gene TRBD2, 7 bases. This CDR3 has 15 residues. With 4 bases removed from V and 1 base from J, the gap between germline ends came to 14 bases. Germline CDR1 SGHRS, CDR2 YFSETQ. The CDR3 DNA sequence: TGCGCCAGCAGCCCCTGGGGGGGGCCCCAAGAGACCCAGTACTTC. Its translation: CASSPWGGPQETQYF.

Sample share makes this clonotype medium-sized. V gene TRBV28 combines with J gene TRBJ2-5; a weak D match, TRBD2 (6 bases). This CDR3 contains 14 residues. Trimming pared 7 bases from V and 0 bases from J, leaving 12 bases between. The V gene's germline CDR1 is MDHEN and CDR2 SYDVKM. CDR3 loop: CASKGGGNQETQYF. Here the CDR3 DNA reads TGTGCCAGCAAGGGAGGTGGGAACCAAGAGACCCAGTACTTC.

This clonotype qualifies as medium-sized. This chain uses TRBV7-9 with TRBJ2-1, with D hard to call. The CDR3 runs to 13 residues. The V and J ends lost 3 bases and 6 bases respectively, with 9 bases between them. The germline CDR1 and CDR2 sequences are SEHNR and FQNEAQ (reference sequence). CDR3: CASSFRNRNEQFF. CDR3 nucleotides: TGTGCCAGCAGCTTCCGGAATCGCAATGAGCAGTTCTTC.

Sample share makes this clonotype medium-sized. The V call is TRBV15, the J call TRBJ2-6; D is unclear. V lost 0 bases and J 0 bases, leaving 12 bases between the germline ends. There are 18 residues in the CDR3. Germline assignment: CDR1 LNHNV and CDR2 YYDKDF (reference sequence). The CDR3 protein is CATSRDHPIYSGANVLTF. The CDR3 bases are TGTGCCACCAGCAGAGATCATCCAATTTACTCTGGGGCCAACGTCCTGACTTTC.

This clonotype is medium-sized (0.01 to 0.1%) in the sample. The chain is built from TRBV28 and TRBJ2-7; 9 bases are shared with TRBD1. Germline CDR1 is MDHEN and CDR2 is SYDVKM. Trimming at V came to 7 bases and at J to 2 bases, leaving 9 bases not matched to a gene. The CDR3 has 15 amino acids. DNA for the CDR3: TGTGCCAGCACCGGCCCGGGACAGGGCCCCTACGAGCAGTACTTC. Its translation is CASTGPGQGPYEQYF.

This clonotype is medium-sized by share. The chain carries TRBV20-1 and TRBJ1-1; D is undetermined. The germline V and J ends were trimmed by 0 bases and 0 bases, with 8 bases remaining between them. Per germline, CDR1 DFQATT and CDR2 SNEGSKA (reference sequence). This CDR3 is built from 14 residues. The DNA of the CDR3 is TGCAGTGCTAGAGATCCCTTCATGAACACTGAAGCTTTCTTT. It is translated as CSARDPFMNTEAFF.

In its sample, this clonotype ranks as medium-sized. V is TRBV4-1 and J is TRBJ2-7; D gene ambiguous. This CDR3 comprises 12 residues. From germline, CDR1 is MGHRA and CDR2 YSYEKL. The V end lost 6 bases, the J end lost 6 bases, and 12 bases lay between the germline ends. This chain's CDR3 is CASSGWGSEQYF. The CDR3 region has the DNA TGCGCCAGCAGTGGGTGGGGAAGCGAGCAGTACTTC.

V and J are TRBV9 and TRBJ2-1; the D call may be TRBD1 or TRBD2 (5 bases each). V lost 1 base to trimming and J lost 8 bases, with 10 bases between them. Germline assignment: CDR1 SGDLS and CDR2 YYNGEE. The CDR3 length is 13 residues. CDR3 amino acids: CASSVLGDYEQFF. As DNA, the CDR3 is TGTGCCAGCAGCGTACTGGGGGATTATGAGCAGTTCTTC.

The CDR3, as DNA: TGTGCCAGCAGCCCCCAAGGAAATAGCAATCAGCCCCAGCATTTT. Translated, it gives CASSPQGNSNQPQHF. The chain has TRBV4-2 and TRBJ1-5, with D unclear. CDR1 is LGHNA, CDR2 YNFKEQ, per germline. The CDR3 is 15 amino acids. The V end lost 4 bases, the J end lost 0 bases, and 10 bases lay between the germline ends.

The chain is built from TRBV12-3 or TRBV12-4 and TRBJ1-5, with D hard to call. The CDR3 length is 14 residues. V lost 3 bases to trimming and J lost 4 bases, with 10 bases between them. The CDR3: CASSFWGENQPQHF. The CDR3, as DNA: TGTGCCAGCAGTTTTTGGGGAGAGAATCAGCCCCAGCATTTT.

The rearrangement joins TRBV5-1 to TRBJ2-3; no definite D call. V was pared by 0 bases and J by 2 bases, with 7 bases between. There are 14 residues in the CDR3. Germline CDR1 reads SGHRS; CDR2 reads YFSETQ. The CDR3 DNA sequence: TGCGCCAGCAGCTTGGAGCACGACACAGATACGCAGTATTTT. Amino acid sequence: CASSLEHDTDTQYF.

By sample share, this clonotype is medium-sized (0.01 to 0.1%). The chain carries TRBV30 and TRBJ2-2; D call uncertain. Trimming removed 3 bases at V and 9 bases at J, with 8 bases between. This CDR3 contains 11 residues. Germline CDR1 is GTSNPN and CDR2 is SVGIG (reference sequence). CDR3 sequence (DNA): TGTGCCTGGAGAGCTCCCCGGGAGCTGTTTTTT. This encodes CAWRAPRELFF.